The 9 T cell receptor beta chains in this list originate from one sample, sequenced in a study of OX40 agonist ivuxolimab in advanced cancers. Generated by immunoSEQ multiplex PCR, the TCRdb table keeps only in-frame clones and is missing some. This sample yields about 110,000 clones, of which 75% to 95% are seen a single time; around 0.48% belongs to the top ten. The sequenced sample was CD4+ or CD8+ T cells sorted from blood, obtained in a trial of the OX40 agonist ivuxolimab. The receptors were gathered from an adult with an advanced solid tumor such as melanoma, head and neck, liver or kidney cancer.

The chain recombines TRBV7-2 with TRBJ1-1; D is perhaps TRBD1 (5 bases). The CDR3 sequence is 14 residues long. V was pared by 4 bases and J by 6 bases, with 15 bases between. CDR1 and CDR2 from the germline V gene are SGHTA and FQGNSA. CDR3 amino acids: CASSSLTDGSEAFF. The CDR3 coding sequence is TGTGCCAGCAGCTCCCTGACAGATGGGTCTGAAGCTTTCTTT.

This rearrangement joins TRBV7-9 to TRBJ1-6, with a weak D call TRBD1 (6 bases). V was cut by 1 base and J by 10 bases, with 11 bases left in between. Germline V gene lookup returns CDR1 SEHNR and CDR2 FQNEAQ (reference sequence). The CDR3 has 14 amino acids. CDR3 region: CASSLGTVRSPLHF. DNA for the CDR3: TGTGCCAGCAGCTTAGGGACAGTCCGATCACCCCTCCACTTT.

Here the CDR3 reads CASSQEGGRYKNIQYF. The CDR3 nucleotides are TGCGCCAGCAGCCAAGAAGGCGGCAGGTACAAAAACATTCAGTACTTC. This chain links TRBV4-1 with TRBJ2-4; unclear D gene. The CDR3 sequence is 16 residues long. V was pared by 0 bases and J by 3 bases, with 12 bases between. The germline V gene encodes CDR1 MGHRA and CDR2 YSYEKL.

V and J are TRBV29-1 and TRBJ1-4; D is possibly TRBD1 (6 bases). The CDR3 covers 13 residues. The germline gives CDR1 SQVTM, CDR2 ANQGSEA. The ends were cut back, 7 bases at V and 9 bases at J, with 18 bases in the middle. CDR3 coding DNA: TGCAGCGGGAGGCTACAGGGCAGTCAAAAACTGTTTTTT. Amino acids: CSGRLQGSQKLFF.

The V gene is TRBV11-2, the J gene TRBJ2-7; no clear D. Germline V gives CDR1 SGHAT, CDR2 FQNNGV. Trimming pared 4 bases from V and 4 bases from J, leaving 5 bases between. This CDR3 spans 11 amino acids. The CDR3 DNA sequence: TGTGCCAGCAGCTCTCTATACGAGCAGTACTTC. Amino acid sequence: CASSSLYEQYF.

The chain carries TRBV30 and TRBJ2-7, with a weak D call TRBD2 (7 bases). CDR1 is GTSNPN, CDR2 SVGIG, per germline (reference sequence). The length of the CDR3 is 16 residues. The V end lost 3 bases, the J end lost 4 bases, and 22 bases lay between the germline ends. Written as DNA, the CDR3 is TGTGCCTGGAGGATGGGGGGGCCTCAGACATCTTACGAGCAGTACTTC. Protein: CAWRMGGPQTSYEQYF.

V and J are TRBV7-9 and TRBJ2-7; D is possibly TRBD1 or TRBD2 (6 bases each). Germline V gene data show CDR1 as SEHNR and CDR2 as FQNEAQ (reference sequence). Trimming removed 6 bases from V and 0 bases from J, with 21 bases in between. This CDR3 region has 17 residues. CDR3: CASRAKWTDGSSYEQYF. CDR3 in DNA: TGTGCCAGCAGGGCCAAATGGACAGACGGGAGCTCCTACGAGCAGTACTTC.

This chain joins TRBV29-1 and TRBJ2-7, with D tentatively TRBD1 (6 bases). V lost 3 bases to trimming and J lost 0 bases, with 9 bases between them. Germline CDR1 reads SQVTM; CDR2 reads ANQGSEA. The CDR3 spans 13 residues. In nucleotides, the CDR3 is TGCAGCGTTGATGTGGACAGCTCCTACGAGCAGTACTTC. Translating it yields CSVDVDSSYEQYF.

This chain connects TRBV2 to TRBJ1-1; D not resolved. The CDR3 extends over 13 amino acids. The germline V gene has CDR1 SNHLY and CDR2 FYNNEI. Trimming pared 7 bases from V and 1 base from J, leaving 10 bases between. CDR3 sequence reads: CASIQYWNTEAFF. The CDR3 region has the DNA TGTGCCAGCATCCAGTACTGGAACACTGAAGCTTTCTTT. Complete variable domain (other parts from reference TRBV2 and TRBJ1-1): EPEVTQTPSHQVTQMGQEVILRCVPISNHLYFYWYRQILGQKVEFLVSFYNNEISEKSEIFDDQFSVERPDGSNFTLKIRSTKLEDSAMYFCASIQYWNTEAFFGQGTRLTVV.